These 18 T cell receptor beta chains were sequenced from one sample in a study of shared clonotypes between healthy human individuals. Method: immunoSEQ multiplex PCR; TCRdb's copy keeps in-frame clones and lacks some. The sample yields 1,400,000 or so clones, about 98.5% seen once. Sequenced sample: naive CD4+ T cells sorted from blood. As to subset: CD45RA+ positively selected. These receptor sequences come from a man aged 30 to 45 in good health.

A single count supports this clone. The rearrangement links TRBV5-1 to TRBJ2-5; D remains unclear. CDR3 length: 13 amino acids. Germline values: CDR1 SGHRS, CDR2 YFSETQ. Trimming took off 1 base at V and 4 bases at J, with 8 bases between the two ends. The CDR3 region is CASSLRLLETQYF. DNA for the CDR3: TGCGCCAGCAGCTTGAGGCTATTAGAGACCCAGTACTTC. The whole variable domain, remainder taken from reference TRBV5-1 and TRBJ2-5, is KAGVTQTPRYLIKTRGQQVTLSCSPISGHRSVSWYQQTPGQGLQFLFEYFSETQRNKGNFPGRFSGRQFSNSRSEMNVSTLELGDSALYLCASSLRLLETQYFGPGTRLLVL.

The chain joins TRBV5-4 to TRBJ2-7, with 10 nucleotides matching TRBD2. Germline V lookup: CDR1 SGHNT, CDR2 YYREEE (reference sequence). J lost 5 bases, V lost 2 bases, and 7 bases had no gene match. CDR3 size: 15 residues. The CDR3: CASSLSAGGIDEQYF. CDR3 bases: TGTGCCAGCAGCTTATCAGCGGGAGGGATAGACGAGCAGTACTTC. The full variable domain, rest sourced from reference TRBV5-4 and TRBJ2-7, is ETGVTQSPTHLIKTRGQQVTLRCSSQSGHNTVSWYQQALGQGPQFIFQYYREEENGRGNFPPRFSGLQFPNYSSELNVNALELDDSALYLCASSLSAGGIDEQYFGPGTRLTVT.

The chain combines TRBV7-4 with TRBJ1-2; no definite D call. V was clipped by 3 bases and J by 0 bases, with 26 bases between them. This CDR3 spans 20 amino acids. Germline lookup yields CDR1 SGHVT and CDR2 SQSDAQ. The CDR3 sequence: CASSFTGCRSFLLANYGYTF. The CDR3 DNA reads as TGTGCCAGCAGCTTTACGGGGTGCAGGTCCTTCTTACTAGCTAACTATGGCTACACCTTC.

The gene calls are TRBV5-1 and TRBJ2-3; TRBD2 aligns across 11 bases. From germline, CDR1 is SGHRS and CDR2 YFSETQ. J was trimmed by 1 base and V by 3 bases; bases with no gene match: 22. The CDR3 runs 22 residues. The CDR3 nucleotides read TGCGCCAGCAGCTATTGCATGGTGGAGGGGGCTAGCGGGAGGAATGGCACAGATACGCAGTATTTT. Amino acid sequence: CASSYCMVEGASGRNGTDTQYF.

Comments on this clone: This sample also contains other DNA sequences that code for the same CDR3. The DNA of the CDR3 is TGTGCCAGCTCACCCCAGGTGATGAACACTGAAGCTTTCTTT. Its translation: CASSPQVMNTEAFF. The chain carries TRBV18 and TRBJ1-1; D is uncertain. Germline loops: CDR1 KGHSH, CDR2 LQKENI. CDR3 length: 14 residues. V was shortened by 3 bases and J by 0 bases, with 8 bases between the two germline ends.

This chain joins TRBV18 and TRBJ1-3, with D perhaps TRBD1 (6 bases). Germline loops: CDR1 KGHSH, CDR2 LQKENI. With 4 bases removed from V and 4 bases from J, the gap between germline ends came to 17 bases. The CDR3 loop spans 16 amino acids. The DNA of the CDR3 is TGTGCCAGCTCACTCCGGGACACGGGGATCGGAAACACCATATATTTT. Encoded protein: CASSLRDTGIGNTIYF.

The chain joins TRBV4-3 to TRBJ2-1; 10 nucleotides match TRBD2. CDR1 LGHNA and CDR2 YSLEER come from the germline V gene. The V and J ends lost 4 bases and 3 bases, in that order; junction bases with no gene match: 12. The CDR3 spans 18 residues. CDR3 amino acids: CASSRWYPSGRYYNEQFF. The CDR3 region has the DNA TGCGCCAGCAGCCGTTGGTACCCTAGCGGGAGATACTACAATGAGCAGTTCTTC.

For the CDR3, the DNA is TGTGCCAGCAGTGTCTACGGAACCGGGGAGCTGTTTTTT. Its translation: CASSVYGTGELFF. The chain is built from TRBV6-1 and TRBJ2-2; D is ambiguous. Germline V gene sequence: CDR1 MNHNS, CDR2 SASEGT. V gave up 4 bases and J gave up 5 bases, with 8 bases separating them. This CDR3 region has 13 residues.

This sequence joins TRBV5-1 and TRBJ2-3; 8 bases match TRBD2. With 4 bases clipped from V and 1 base from J, the junction kept 11 bases outside the gene matches. CDR1 and CDR2 (germline): SGHRS, YFSETQ. The CDR3 has 17 residues. CDR3 sequence reads: CASSHSTSGGGTDTQYF. In DNA form, the CDR3 reads TGCGCCAGCAGCCACTCTACTAGCGGAGGAGGCACAGATACGCAGTATTTT.

V gene TRBV6-4 combines with J gene TRBJ2-6; 10 nucleotides agree with TRBD1. This CDR3 has 20 residues. Germline lookup yields CDR1 MRHNA and CDR2 SNTAGT. Unmatched junction bases numbered 12, after V lost 4 bases and J lost 0 bases. The CDR3 DNA reads TGTGCCAGCAGTGTCTCAGCTCGGGGACAGGGGCCCTCTGGGGCCAACGTCCTGACTTTC. Protein: CASSVSARGQGPSGANVLTF.

V is TRBV5-8 and J is TRBJ1-4; tentative D call: TRBD1 (6 bases). Germline lookup yields CDR1 SGHTS and CDR2 YDEGEE. There are 16 residues in the CDR3. The ends were cut back, 2 bases at V and 2 bases at J, with 13 bases in the middle. CDR3 residues: CASSFGTGRTNEKLFF. The CDR3 DNA reads TGTGCCAGCAGCTTCGGTACAGGGAGGACTAATGAAAAACTGTTTTTT.

The J gene is TRBJ2-2, the V gene TRBV7-6; no firm D call. The germline V gene has CDR1 SGHVS and CDR2 FNYEAQ. Trimming removed 3 bases at V and 5 bases at J, with 7 bases between. This CDR3 region has 13 residues. The CDR3 bases are TGTGCCAGCAGCTTGGGTGAAACCGGGGAGCTGTTTTTT. Translation gives CASSLGETGELFF.

The chain has TRBV27 and TRBJ2-7; possibly TRBD1 or TRBD2 for D (5 bases each). This CDR3 region has 13 residues. Germline V gene data show CDR1 as MNHEY and CDR2 as SMNVEV (reference sequence). Trimming shortened V by 2 bases and J by 1 base, and 6 bases separated the two germline ends. CDR3 sequence (DNA): TGTGCCAGCAGTTTAGGGGGATCCTACGAGCAGTACTTC. This gives the protein CASSLGGSYEQYF.

This chain's CDR3 is CATRIAGGPTDTQYF. The CDR3 DNA follows: TGTGCCACCCGAATAGCGGGAGGGCCGACAGATACGCAGTATTTT. The genes are TRBV6-5 and TRBJ2-3; TRBD2 matches at 11 bases. The junction had 9 bases not matched to a gene; V was cut back by 10 bases and J by 3 bases. The CDR3 sequence is 15 residues long. Germline V gives CDR1 MNHEY, CDR2 SVGAGI.

The rearrangement uses TRBV7-2 and TRBJ2-7; D is unclear. The CDR3 loop spans 15 amino acids. The germline CDR1 and CDR2 sequences are SGHTA and FQGNSA. With 5 bases removed from V and 0 bases from J, the gap between germline ends came to 14 bases. The CDR3 bases are TGTGCCAGCAGCCGAGTTGCGCAGAGCTCCTACGAGCAGTACTTC. Translation gives CASSRVAQSSYEQYF. Variable domain in full (rest from reference TRBV7-2 and TRBJ2-7): GAGVSQSPSNKVTEKGKDVELRCDPISGHTALYWYRQSLGQGLEFLIYFQGNSAPDKSGLPSDRFSAERTGGSVSTLTIQRTQQEDSAVYLCASSRVAQSSYEQYFGPGTRLTVT.

The chain recombines TRBV7-2 with TRBJ1-3; maybe TRBD1 (6 bases). CDR3 length equals 15 residues. Trimming took off 6 bases at V and 0 bases at J, with 12 bases between the two ends. Germline V CDR1 and CDR2: SGHTA, FQGNSA. CDR3 in amino acids: CASRNTGSSGNTIYF. The CDR3 region has the DNA TGTGCCAGCAGGAATACAGGGTCCTCTGGAAACACCATATATTTT.

The chain has TRBV2 and TRBJ2-1; 10 bases are shared with TRBD2. This CDR3 comprises 13 residues. The ends lost 4 bases at V and 9 bases at J; junction bases unmatched: 3. Germline V lookup: CDR1 SNHLY, CDR2 FYNNEI. CDR3 amino acids: CASSVQREGEQFF. The CDR3, as DNA: TGTGCCAGCAGTGTCCAGCGGGAGGGTGAGCAGTTCTTC.

The genes are TRBV9 and TRBJ2-7; a possible D gene is TRBD1 (6 bases). This CDR3 is 14 amino acids long. Germline V lookup: CDR1 SGDLS, CDR2 YYNGEE. The V and J ends lost 4 bases and 3 bases respectively, with 14 bases between them. The CDR3 DNA reads TGTGCCAGCAGCCGAGGACAGATCAACTACGAGCAGTACTTC. Its protein is CASSRGQINYEQYF.